These 7 T cell receptor beta chains came from one sample sequenced in a study of T cell repertoires in cytomegalovirus infection. TCRdb used MiXCR to reprocess the reads, holding one entry per CDR3 protein. Of about 310,000 distinct CDR3 sequences detected, about a tenth appear once; the ten largest clones hold less than 3%. The source material was PBMCs. The source of these receptors is a human donor in good health (CMV status not recorded). Some clones in this sample may be carry-over from other donors' samples.

This clonotype was counted many times. CDR3 coding DNA: TGTGCCAGCAGTTTGCAGGGAGCAGATACGCAGTATTTT. Its translation: CASSLQGADTQYF. The chain links TRBV27 to TRBJ2-3; the D call may be TRBD1 or TRBD2 (5 bases each). Germline V gene data show CDR1 as MNHEY and CDR2 as SMNVEV (reference sequence). The V and J ends lost 3 bases and 4 bases respectively, with 8 bases between them. The CDR3 totals 13 residues.

The sample holds many counts of this clonotype. This chain links TRBV28 with TRBJ2-2; 10 bases are shared with TRBD1. J gave up 6 bases and V 6 bases, and 13 bases lay outside the gene matches. The CDR3 has 17 residues. CDR1 is MDHEN, CDR2 SYDVKM, per germline. The CDR3 is CASSKPGTGALSGELFF. CDR3 DNA sequence: TGTGCCAGCAGCAAGCCCGGGACAGGGGCCCTCTCCGGGGAGCTGTTTTTT.

V gene TRBV29-1 combines with J gene TRBJ2-1; D is undetermined. The ends were cut back, 6 bases at V and 5 bases at J, with 14 bases in the middle. Germline V gene data show CDR1 as SQVTM and CDR2 as ANQGSEA. The CDR3 runs 13 residues. This chain's CDR3 is CSVKKGTNNEQFF. CDR3 DNA: TGCAGCGTAAAGAAGGGTACGAACAATGAGCAGTTCTTC.

This clonotype was recorded at least ten times. The chain couples TRBV7-2 to TRBJ1-3, with a tentative D call TRBD1 (5 bases). Per the germline V gene, CDR1 is SGHTA and CDR2 is FQGNSA. This CDR3 comprises 15 residues. V shed 5 bases and J shed 0 bases, with 11 bases lying between them. The CDR3 region is CASSRQFGSGNTIYF. CDR3 DNA sequence: TGTGCCAGCAGCCGACAGTTCGGCTCTGGAAACACCATATATTTT.

J is TRBJ1-2 and V is TRBV29-1; D is undetermined. The CDR3 totals 14 residues. V lost 4 bases to trimming and J lost 8 bases, with 20 bases between them. Looked up from germline, CDR1 is SQVTM and CDR2 is ANQGSEA. The CDR3 spells CSVVGALGIVGYTF. The CDR3 DNA reads as TGCAGCGTTGTTGGAGCCCTTGGGATCGTGGGCTACACCTTC.

There are many counts of this clonotype. The chain is built from TRBV6-4 and TRBJ2-1; D may be TRBD2 (5 bases). This CDR3 contains 13 residues. V was pared by 2 bases and J by 10 bases, with 12 bases between. CDR1 is MRHNA, CDR2 SNTAGT, per germline. The CDR3: CASSDEGGREQFF. The CDR3 DNA sequence: TGTGCCAGCAGTGACGAGGGTGGACGGGAGCAGTTCTTC.

At least ten counts were recorded for this clonotype. The chain has TRBV10-1 and TRBJ1-1; 8 bases are shared with TRBD1. V lost 8 bases and J lost 11; bases outside the gene matches: 7. The CDR3 has 11 amino acids. Germline V lookup: CDR1 WNHNN, CDR2 SYGVQD (reference sequence). The CDR3 sequence: CASAQGAAAFF. CDR3 bases: TGCGCCAGCGCCCAGGGGGCGGCGGCTTTCTTT.